This T cell receptor (beta chain) emerged from a study of T cell responses to AZD1222 COVID-19 vaccine. Findings of the study overall: White British people made up most donors, females outnumbered males, and clonal diversity was possibly underestimated. Seropositivity was recorded at baseline in only six AZD1222 recipients. No day 14 peak samples; only post-peak repertoires were characterized.

TCRdb's table, derived via immunoSEQ multiplex PCR, lists solely in-frame clones and lacks some. The sample shows roughly 120,000 clones, 85% of them seen only once. Unmatched junction bases numbered 17, after V lost 5 bases and J lost 11 bases. The V gene's germline CDR1 is SGHTA and CDR2 FQGNSA. The CDR3 extends over 15 amino acids. As to this clone: As yet, its antigen is unknown.

This chain joins TRBV7-2 and TRBJ1-1, with TRBD1 identical over 7 bases. The sequencing here drew on peripheral blood, taken 28 days after the second AZD1222 dose. The source is an adult who received the AZD1222 COVID-19 vaccine. The CDR3 coding sequence is TGTGCCAGCAGCCCGCGACAGGGAGGCGTCTTCAAGGCTTTCTTT. It codes for CASSPRQGGVFKAFF. Together with reference TRBV7-2 and TRBJ1-1, the CDR3 gives the full variable domain: GAGVSQSPSNKVTEKGKDVELRCDPISGHTALYWYRQSLGQGLEFLIYFQGNSAPDKSGLPSDRFSAERTGGSVSTLTIQRTQQEDSAVYLCASSPRQGGVFKAFFGQGTRLTVV.